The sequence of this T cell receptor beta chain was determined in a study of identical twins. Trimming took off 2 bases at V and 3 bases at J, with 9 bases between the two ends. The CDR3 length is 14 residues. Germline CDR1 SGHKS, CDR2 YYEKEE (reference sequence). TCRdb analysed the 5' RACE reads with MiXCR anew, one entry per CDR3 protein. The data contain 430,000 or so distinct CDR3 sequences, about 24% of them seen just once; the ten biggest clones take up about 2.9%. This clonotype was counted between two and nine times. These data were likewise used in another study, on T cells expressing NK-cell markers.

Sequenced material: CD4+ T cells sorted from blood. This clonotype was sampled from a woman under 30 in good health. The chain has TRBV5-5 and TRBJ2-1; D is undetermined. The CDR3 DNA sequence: TGTGCCAGCAGCTTTAGGTCAGACTACAATGAGCAGTTCTTC. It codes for CASSFRSDYNEQFF.